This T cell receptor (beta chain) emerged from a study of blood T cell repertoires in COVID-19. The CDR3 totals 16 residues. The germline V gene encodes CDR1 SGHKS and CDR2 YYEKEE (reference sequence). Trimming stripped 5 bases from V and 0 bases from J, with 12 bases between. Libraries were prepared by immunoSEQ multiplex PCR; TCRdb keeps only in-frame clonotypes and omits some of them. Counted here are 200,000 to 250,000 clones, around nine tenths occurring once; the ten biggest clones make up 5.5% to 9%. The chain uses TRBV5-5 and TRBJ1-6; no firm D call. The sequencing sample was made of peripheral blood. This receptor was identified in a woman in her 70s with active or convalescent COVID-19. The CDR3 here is CASSYDWSSYNSPLHF. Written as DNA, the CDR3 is TGTGCCAGCAGTTACGACTGGAGCTCCTATAATTCACCCCTCCACTTT. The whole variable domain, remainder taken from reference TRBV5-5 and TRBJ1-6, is DAGVTQSPTHLIKTRGQQVTLRCSPISGHKSVSWYQQVLGQGPQFIFQYYEKEERGRGNFPDRFSARQFPNYSSELNVNALLLGDSALYLCASSYDWSSYNSPLHFGNGTRLTVT.